Sequencing of this T cell receptor beta chain was carried out in a study of T cell changes during pregnancy in multiple sclerosis. The repertoire was sequenced with immunoSEQ multiplex PCR; TCRdb's copy has only in-frame clones and lacks some. The data show tens of thousands of clones, around 94% seen once. This clone has just a few counts. This specimen consisted of peripheral blood, obtained after pregnancy. The receptor was derived from a female donor in good health, enrolled as a control in a pregnancy study.

The CDR3 DNA is TGTGCCAGCAGCTTAGACCGGGGGGACGAGCAGTACTTC. Protein: CASSLDRGDEQYF. The V and J genes are TRBV7-2 and TRBJ2-7; 7 bases are a match to TRBD2. The ends lost 1 base at V and 5 bases at J; junction bases unmatched: 2. The CDR3 runs to 13 residues. Germline CDR1 reads SGHTA; CDR2 reads FQGNSA. Complete variable domain (other parts from reference TRBV7-2 and TRBJ2-7): GAGVSQSPSNKVTEKGKDVELRCDPISGHTALYWYRQSLGQGLEFLIYFQGNSAPDKSGLPSDRFSAERTGGSVSTLTIQRTQQEDSAVYLCASSLDRGDEQYFGPGTRLTVT.